This T cell receptor beta chain was recovered during a study of T-cell memory formation after mild COVID-19. This clonotype was recorded many times. TCRdb reprocessed the 5' RACE reads with MiXCR, giving one entry per CDR3 protein. The sample has around 250,000 distinct CDR3 sequences, approximately 9% seen once. The CDR3 is 13 amino acids. Germline assignment: CDR1 MNHEY and CDR2 SVGAGI. V was shortened by 6 bases and J by 1 base, with 6 bases between the two germline ends. The chain couples TRBV6-5 to TRBJ1-4; tentatively, D is TRBD1 (6 bases). The origin of this receptor is a man between 18 and 35 years old who had mild COVID-19 (a few samples of this study predate the infection). Cell type and time point are not known. Sample: PBMCs or a T cell subset sorted from them (not recorded which). The CDR3: CASRGQTNEKLFF. CDR3 bases: TGTGCCAGCAGGGGACAAACTAATGAAAAACTGTTTTTT.